This T cell receptor beta chain comes out of a study of cytomegalovirus exposure and HLA in healthy donors. Findings of the study overall: More clonal expansion characterized HLA-associated TCR beta chains than equally common others in a later analysis.

As concerns this clone: Its specificity is unknown.

Deletions cut 3 bases from V and 4 bases from J, with 23 bases between. CDR1 and CDR2 (germline): SGHNT, YYREEE (reference sequence). The CDR3 has 17 amino acids. Primers: 60 Vbeta forward and 13 Jbeta reverse. Sequenced by immunoSEQ multiplex PCR; TCRdb stores in-frame clones only, minus some. The sample table sets out tens of thousands of clones. The specimen was PBMCs. The clonotype comes from a woman in her 40s in good health and CMV-seropositive. The rearrangement links TRBV5-4 to TRBJ2-7; possible D gene TRBD2, 6 bases. The CDR3 here is CASSSVSSEGKVYEQYF. As DNA, the CDR3 is TGTGCCAGCAGCTCCGTCTCTAGCGAGGGAAAAGTATACGAGCAGTACTTC.